The subject of this entry is one T cell receptor (beta chain). The antigen is unknown. CDR1 is SGDLS, CDR2 YYNGEE, per germline. The CDR3 is 19 residues long. Unmatched junction bases numbered 11, after V lost 0 bases and J lost 0 bases. The data were taken from a study of T cell responses to AZD1222 COVID-19 vaccine. Whole-study results and caveats: AZD1222 recipients seropositive at baseline numbered only five or six. Possibly, clonal diversity was underestimated; donors were largely white British and included more females. Compared with day 0, the breadth and depth of the Spike-specific TCR repertoire rose significantly after two doses of AZD1222.

Data came from immunoSEQ multiplex PCR; TCRdb stores just in-frame clones and leaves some out. The sample carries 140,000 to 150,000 clones, about 90% recorded once. The source material was peripheral blood, sampled on day 0 of MenACWY control vaccination. The J gene is TRBJ2-3, the V gene TRBV9, with 9 bases aligning to TRBD2. This sequence was found in an adult in good health. In DNA form, the CDR3 reads TGTGCCAGCAGCGTAGTGGGTAGCGGGGGTAGCGGGAGCACAGATACGCAGTATTTT. Residues: CASSVVGSGGSGSTDTQYF.